This T cell receptor (beta chain) was retrieved from a study of blood T cell repertoires in COVID-19. Background on the study: Spain, Italy and the United States supplied samples that represented acute and convalescent COVID-19. PBMCs, B-cell-depleted T cells, or T cells were the source of the cDNA or gDNA that made up the material.

Original processing notes: Amplification from reference gene primers served as the basis for estimated nucleated cell counts. Sequencing was performed with immunoSEQ multiplex PCR; in TCRdb, only in-frame clones are kept and a portion is missing. V and J calls and clone size are given by that table; D and trimming were obtained from the DNA. The repertoire holds about 44,000 clones, with 88% as singletons. Germline V gene lookup returns CDR1 MNHEY and CDR2 SVGAGI. With 0 bases removed from V and 10 bases from J, the gap between germline ends came to 13 bases. The CDR3 runs 15 residues. This sequence originates from a woman between 40 and 50 years old with acute or convalescent COVID-19. This sequence joins TRBV6-5 and TRBJ1-6, with D possibly matching TRBD1 (6 bases). Source material: peripheral blood. The CDR3 DNA reads TGTGCCAGCAGTTACTCGAAACAGGGAATGTCACCCCTCCACTTT. Protein sequence: CASSYSKQGMSPLHF.